The entry that follows covers one T cell receptor (beta chain) sequence. The sample is drawn from a study of blood T cell repertoires in COVID-19. Study at large: PBMCs, B-cell-depleted T cells, or T cells were the source of the cDNA or gDNA that made up the material.

In the original workflow: Estimated nucleated cell counts came from reference gene primer amplification. Sequencing was performed with immunoSEQ multiplex PCR; in TCRdb, only in-frame clones are kept and a portion is missing. V and J calls and clone size are given by that table; D and trimming were obtained from the DNA. The table lists under 110,000 clones, less than 85% of them singletons. The CDR3 covers 15 residues. Per germline, CDR1 MGHDK and CDR2 SYGVNS. V gave up 4 bases and J gave up 1 base, with 12 bases separating them. The chain joins TRBV25-1 to TRBJ2-3; D might be TRBD2 (6 bases). This receptor was taken from a woman aged 55-70 years with acute or convalescent COVID-19. The sample taken for sequencing was peripheral blood. This CDR3 is CASSVGGWGTDTQYF. In DNA form, the CDR3 reads TGTGCCAGCAGTGTGGGGGGTTGGGGCACAGATACGCAGTATTTT.